This T cell receptor (beta chain) was recovered during a study of shared clonotypes between healthy human individuals. Study-wide results and caveats: Shared across a handful of donors were 4% to 5% of the naive CD4 clonotypes.

The CDR3 runs 16 residues. Per germline, CDR1 SGHTA and CDR2 FQGNSA. V was pared by 2 bases and J by 4 bases, with 8 bases of the junction left unmatched. Notes on this clone: Its antigen is as yet unknown.

The run depth of the assay was deep. The data were produced by immunoSEQ multiplex PCR, yet TCRdb's version contains in-frame clones alone and is incomplete. In the table there are more than 1,200,000 clones, around 98.5% of which are singletons. Sequences were obtained from naive CD4+ T cells sorted from blood. The sample's subset: CD45RA+ positively selected. V usage is TRBV7-2 and J usage is TRBJ1-5; 7 bases are a match to TRBD1. The receptor was derived from a man aged 30 to 45 in good health. The CDR3 bases are TGTGCCAGCAGCTTACACCCGGGACAGCCTAATCAGCCCCAGCATTTT. The encoded protein is CASSLHPGQPNQPQHF.